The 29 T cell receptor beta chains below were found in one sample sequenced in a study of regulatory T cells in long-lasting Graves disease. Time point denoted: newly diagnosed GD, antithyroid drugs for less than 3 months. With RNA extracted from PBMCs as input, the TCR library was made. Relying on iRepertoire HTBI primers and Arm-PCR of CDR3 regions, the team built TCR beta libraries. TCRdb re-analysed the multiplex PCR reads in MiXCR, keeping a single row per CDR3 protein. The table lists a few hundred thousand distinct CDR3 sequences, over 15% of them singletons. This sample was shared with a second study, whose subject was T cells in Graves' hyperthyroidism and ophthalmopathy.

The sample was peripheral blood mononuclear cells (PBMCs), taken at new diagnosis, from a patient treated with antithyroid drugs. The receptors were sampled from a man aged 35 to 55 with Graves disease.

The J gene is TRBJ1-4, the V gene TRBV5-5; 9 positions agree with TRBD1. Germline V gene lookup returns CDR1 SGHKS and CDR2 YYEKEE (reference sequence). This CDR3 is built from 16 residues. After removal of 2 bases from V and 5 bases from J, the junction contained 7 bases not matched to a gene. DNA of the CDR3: TGTGCCAGCAGCTTCCTAACAGGGGGCGCGAATGAAAAACTGTTTTTT. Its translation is CASSFLTGGANEKLFF.

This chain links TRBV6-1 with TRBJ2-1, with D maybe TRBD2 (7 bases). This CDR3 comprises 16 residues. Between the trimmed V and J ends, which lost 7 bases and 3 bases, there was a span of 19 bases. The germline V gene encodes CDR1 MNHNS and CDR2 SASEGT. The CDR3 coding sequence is TGTGCCAGCAAGGGGGGGTCGGCAGGGCACTACAATGAGCAGTTCTTC. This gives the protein CASKGGSAGHYNEQFF.

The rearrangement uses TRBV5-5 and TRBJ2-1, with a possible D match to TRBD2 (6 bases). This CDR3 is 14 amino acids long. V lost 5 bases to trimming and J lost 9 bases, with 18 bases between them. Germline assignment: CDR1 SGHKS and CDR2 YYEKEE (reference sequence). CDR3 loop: CASSQAVGGGEQFF. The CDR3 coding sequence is TGTGCCAGCAGTCAAGCGGTTGGGGGAGGTGAGCAGTTCTTC.

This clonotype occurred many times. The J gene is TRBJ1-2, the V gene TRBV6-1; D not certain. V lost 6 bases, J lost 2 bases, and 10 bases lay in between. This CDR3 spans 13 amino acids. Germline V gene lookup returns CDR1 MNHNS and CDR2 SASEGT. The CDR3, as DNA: TGTGCCAGCAGGCCAGACGAAAACTATGGCTACACCTTC. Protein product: CASRPDENYGYTF.

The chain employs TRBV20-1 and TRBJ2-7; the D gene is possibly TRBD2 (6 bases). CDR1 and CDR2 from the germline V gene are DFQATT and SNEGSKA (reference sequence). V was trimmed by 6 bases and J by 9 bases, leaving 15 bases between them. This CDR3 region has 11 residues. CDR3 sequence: CSALSQGGQYF. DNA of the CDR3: TGCAGTGCCCTGAGCCAGGGAGGGCAGTACTTC.

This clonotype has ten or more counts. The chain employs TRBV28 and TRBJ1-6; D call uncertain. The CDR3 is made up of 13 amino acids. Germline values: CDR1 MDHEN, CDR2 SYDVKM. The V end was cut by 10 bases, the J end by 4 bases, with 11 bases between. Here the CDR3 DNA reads TGTGCCACCTGTAGAGAATATAATTCACCCCTCCACTTT. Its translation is CATCREYNSPLHF.

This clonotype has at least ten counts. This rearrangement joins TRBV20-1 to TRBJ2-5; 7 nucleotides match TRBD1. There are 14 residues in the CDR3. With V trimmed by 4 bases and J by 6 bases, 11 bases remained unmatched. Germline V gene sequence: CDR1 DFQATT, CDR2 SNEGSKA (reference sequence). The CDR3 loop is CSATRPPTGKTQYF. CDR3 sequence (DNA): TGCAGTGCTACCAGACCGCCGACAGGGAAGACCCAGTACTTC.

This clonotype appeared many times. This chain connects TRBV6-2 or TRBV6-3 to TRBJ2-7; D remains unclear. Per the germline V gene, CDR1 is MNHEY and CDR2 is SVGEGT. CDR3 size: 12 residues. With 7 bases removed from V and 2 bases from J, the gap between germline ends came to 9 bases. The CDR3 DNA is TGTGCCAGCAACCCGGGCGCCTACGAGCAGTACTTC. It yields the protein CASNPGAYEQYF.

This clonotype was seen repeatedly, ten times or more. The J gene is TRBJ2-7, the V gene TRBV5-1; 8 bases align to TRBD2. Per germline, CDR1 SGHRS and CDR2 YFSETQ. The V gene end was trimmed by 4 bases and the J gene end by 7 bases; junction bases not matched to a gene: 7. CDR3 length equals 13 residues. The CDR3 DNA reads TGCGCCAGCAGCCCCGGACTAGCAGGGGAGCAGTACTTC. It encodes CASSPGLAGEQYF.

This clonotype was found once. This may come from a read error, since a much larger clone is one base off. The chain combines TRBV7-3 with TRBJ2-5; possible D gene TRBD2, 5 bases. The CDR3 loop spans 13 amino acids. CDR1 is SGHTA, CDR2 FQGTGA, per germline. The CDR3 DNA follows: TGTGCCAGCAGCTCACGACCTAGGGAGACCCAGAACTTC. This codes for CASSSRPRETQNF.

CDR3 DNA: TGTGCCAGCAGCCGGATTTGGTTTGGTGAGCAGTTCTTC. This gives the protein CASSRIWFGEQFF. The chain carries TRBV3-1 and TRBJ2-1; D gene unclear. Germline CDR1 reads LGHDT; CDR2 reads YNNKEL (reference sequence). Trimming stripped 4 bases from V and 9 bases from J, with 13 bases between. This CDR3 spans 13 amino acids.

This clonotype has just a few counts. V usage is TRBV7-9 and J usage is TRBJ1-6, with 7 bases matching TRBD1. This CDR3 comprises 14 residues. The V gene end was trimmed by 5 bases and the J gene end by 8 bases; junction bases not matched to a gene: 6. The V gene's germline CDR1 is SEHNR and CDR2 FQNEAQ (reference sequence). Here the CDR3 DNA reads TGTGCCAGCAGCCCGACAGGGCGGCATTCACCCCTCCACTTT. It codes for CASSPTGRHSPLHF.

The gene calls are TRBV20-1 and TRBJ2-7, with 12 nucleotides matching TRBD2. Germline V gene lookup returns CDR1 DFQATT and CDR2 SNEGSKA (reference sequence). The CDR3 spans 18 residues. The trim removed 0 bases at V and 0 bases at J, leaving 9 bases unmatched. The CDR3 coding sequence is TGCAGTGCTAGAGATCGTACTAGCGGGGGGCCGATCTCCTACGAGCAGTACTTC. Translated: CSARDRTSGGPISYEQYF.

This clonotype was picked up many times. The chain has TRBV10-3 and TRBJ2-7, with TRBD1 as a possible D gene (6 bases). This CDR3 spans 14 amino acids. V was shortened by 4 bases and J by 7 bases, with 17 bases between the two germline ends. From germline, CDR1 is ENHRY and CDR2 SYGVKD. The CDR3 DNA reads TGTGCCATCAGTGTCAACAGGGTCCCCCGTGAGCAGTACTTC. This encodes CAISVNRVPREQYF.

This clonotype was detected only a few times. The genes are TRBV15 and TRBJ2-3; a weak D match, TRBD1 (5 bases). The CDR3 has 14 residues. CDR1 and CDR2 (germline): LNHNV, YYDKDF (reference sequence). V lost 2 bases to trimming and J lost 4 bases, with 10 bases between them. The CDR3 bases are TGTGCCACCAGCAGATCAGGGAACCCAGATACGCAGTATTTT. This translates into CATSRSGNPDTQYF.

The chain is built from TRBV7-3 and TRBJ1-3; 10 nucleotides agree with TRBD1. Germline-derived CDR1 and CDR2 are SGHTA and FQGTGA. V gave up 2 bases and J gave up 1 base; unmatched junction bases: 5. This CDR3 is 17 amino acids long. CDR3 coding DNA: TGTGCCAGCAGCTTAGTGGGGACAGGGGATTCTGGAAACACCATATATTTT. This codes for CASSLVGTGDSGNTIYF.

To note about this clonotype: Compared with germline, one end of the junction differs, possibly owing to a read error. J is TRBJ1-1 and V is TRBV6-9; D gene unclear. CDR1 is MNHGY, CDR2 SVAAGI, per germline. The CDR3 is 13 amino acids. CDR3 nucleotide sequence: TGTGCCAGCAGTTACTCTTCGAACACTGAATCTTTCTTT. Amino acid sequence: CASSYSSNTESFF.

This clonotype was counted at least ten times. The CDR3 loop is CASSVSQPQHF. The CDR3 DNA is TGTGCCAGCAGCGTCAGTCAGCCCCAGCATTTT. J is TRBJ1-5 and V is TRBV28; no firm D call. The germline CDR1 and CDR2 sequences are MDHEN and SYDVKM. Deletions cut 6 bases from V and 6 bases from J, with 6 bases between. The CDR3 is 11 amino acids.

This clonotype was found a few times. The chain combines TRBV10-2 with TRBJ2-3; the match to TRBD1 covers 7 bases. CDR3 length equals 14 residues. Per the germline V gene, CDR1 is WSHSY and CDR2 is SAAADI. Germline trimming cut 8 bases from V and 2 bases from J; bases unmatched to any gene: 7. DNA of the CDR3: TGCGCCAGCCAGTGGGACAGTCTCACAGATACGCAGTATTTT. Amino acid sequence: CASQWDSLTDTQYF.

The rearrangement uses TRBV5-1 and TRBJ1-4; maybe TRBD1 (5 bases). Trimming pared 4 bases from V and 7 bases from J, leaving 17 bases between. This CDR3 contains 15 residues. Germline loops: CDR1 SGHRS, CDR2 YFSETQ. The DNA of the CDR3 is TGCGCCAGCAGCGAAGGGGCAGGGACTGGTGAAAAACTGTTTTTT. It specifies CASSEGAGTGEKLFF.

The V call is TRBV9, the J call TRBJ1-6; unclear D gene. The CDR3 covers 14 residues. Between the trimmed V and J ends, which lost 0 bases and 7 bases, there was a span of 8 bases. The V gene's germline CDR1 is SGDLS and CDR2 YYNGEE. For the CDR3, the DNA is TGTGCCAGCAGCGTAGGGCCGAAAAATTCACCCCTCCACTTT. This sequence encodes CASSVGPKNSPLHF. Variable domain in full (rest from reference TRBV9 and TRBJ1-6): DSGVTQTPKHLITATGQRVTLRCSPRSGDLSVYWYQQSLDQGLQFLIQYYNGEERAKGNILERFSAQQFPDLHSELNLSSLELGDSALYFCASSVGPKNSPLHFGNGTRLTVT.

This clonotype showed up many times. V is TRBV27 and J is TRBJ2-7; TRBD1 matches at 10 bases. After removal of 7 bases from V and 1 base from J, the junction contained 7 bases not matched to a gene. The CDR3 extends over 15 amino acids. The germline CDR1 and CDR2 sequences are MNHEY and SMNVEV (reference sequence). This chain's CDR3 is CASNRGQGPSYEQYF. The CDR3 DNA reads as TGTGCCAGCAATCGGGGACAGGGGCCTTCCTACGAGCAGTACTTC.

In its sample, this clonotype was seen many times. As DNA, the CDR3 is TGTGCCAGCAGTTTCGGAGGGGACACCGGGGAGCTGTTTTTT. Encoded protein: CASSFGGDTGELFF. The genes are TRBV28 and TRBJ2-2; the D gene is possibly TRBD2 (6 bases). Germline assignment: CDR1 MDHEN and CDR2 SYDVKM. The V gene lost 3 bases and the J gene lost 3 bases, with 8 bases spanning the gap. This CDR3 is 14 amino acids long.

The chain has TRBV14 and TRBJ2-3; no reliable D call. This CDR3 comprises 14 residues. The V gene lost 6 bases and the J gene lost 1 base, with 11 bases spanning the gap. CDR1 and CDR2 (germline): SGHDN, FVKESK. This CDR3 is CASRPHGGTDTQYF. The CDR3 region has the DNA TGTGCCAGCAGACCCCATGGGGGCACAGATACGCAGTATTTT. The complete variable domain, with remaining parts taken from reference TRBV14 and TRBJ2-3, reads EAGVTQFPSHSVIEKGQTVTLRCDPISGHDNLYWYRRVMGKEIKFLLHFVKESKQDESGMPNNRFLAERTGGTYSTLKVQPAELEDSGVYFCASRPHGGTDTQYFGPGTRLTVL.

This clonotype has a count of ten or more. This CDR3 reads CSAFPEWAYEQYF. The CDR3 bases are TGCAGTGCCTTTCCGGAATGGGCCTACGAGCAGTACTTC. The chain carries TRBV20-1 and TRBJ2-7; D is ambiguous. Trimming took 6 bases from V and 2 from J, leaving 14 bases between them. The CDR3 is 13 amino acids. From germline, CDR1 is DFQATT and CDR2 SNEGSKA (reference sequence).

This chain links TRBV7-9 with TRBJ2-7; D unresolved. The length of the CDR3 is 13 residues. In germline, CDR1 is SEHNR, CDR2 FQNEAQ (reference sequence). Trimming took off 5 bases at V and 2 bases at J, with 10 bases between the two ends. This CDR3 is CASSLSDPYEQYF. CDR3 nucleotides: TGTGCCAGCAGCCTCAGTGACCCCTACGAGCAGTACTTC.

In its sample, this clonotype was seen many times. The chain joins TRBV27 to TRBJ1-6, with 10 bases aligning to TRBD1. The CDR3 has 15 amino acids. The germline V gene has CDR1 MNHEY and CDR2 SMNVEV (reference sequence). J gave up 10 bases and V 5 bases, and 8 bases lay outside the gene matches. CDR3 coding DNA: TGTGCCAGCAGTGCCTCGACAGGGGGCCGCTCACCCCTCCACTTT. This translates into CASSASTGGRSPLHF.

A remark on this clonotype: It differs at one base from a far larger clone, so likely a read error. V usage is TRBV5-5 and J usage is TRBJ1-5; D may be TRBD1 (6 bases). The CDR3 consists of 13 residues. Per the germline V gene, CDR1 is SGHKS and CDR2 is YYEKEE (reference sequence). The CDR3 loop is CASSRQVNQPRHF. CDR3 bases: TGTGCCAGCAGCAGACAGGTTAATCAGCCCCGGCATTTT.

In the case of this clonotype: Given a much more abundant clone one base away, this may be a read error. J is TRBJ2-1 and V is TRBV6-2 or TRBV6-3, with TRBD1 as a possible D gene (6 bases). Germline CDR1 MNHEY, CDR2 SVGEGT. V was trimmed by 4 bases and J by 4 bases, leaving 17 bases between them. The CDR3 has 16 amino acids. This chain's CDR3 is CASSSCQGSGYNEQFF. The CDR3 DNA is TGTGCCAGCAGTTCCTGCCAGGGGTCGGGGTACAATGAGCAGTTCTTC.